These 9 T cell receptor beta chains were sequenced from one sample in a study of T cells in localized non-small cell lung cancer. TCRdb's table, derived via immunoSEQ multiplex PCR, lists solely in-frame clones and lacks some. Of 50,000 to 65,000 clones in the sample, around 81% were seen once. Sequencing was performed on PBMCs, taken before any cancer treatment. Source of these receptors: a man aged 35 to 70 with stage II lung adenocarcinoma.

The gene calls are TRBV5-4 and TRBJ1-1; the match to TRBD1 covers 12 bases. CDR3 size: 15 residues. Trimming at V came to 2 bases and at J to 9 bases, leaving 8 bases not matched to a gene. The germline V gene encodes CDR1 SGHNT and CDR2 YYREEE (reference sequence). The CDR3 protein is CASSLGTGGRAKAFF. CDR3 nucleotide sequence: TGTGCCAGCAGCTTAGGGACAGGGGGCAGGGCTAAAGCTTTCTTT.

J is TRBJ1-3 and V is TRBV29-1, with unresolved D. The germline V gene has CDR1 SQVTM and CDR2 ANQGSEA. This CDR3 region has 14 residues. V dropped 3 bases and J dropped 0 bases, with 9 bases sitting between them. This CDR3 is CSVDESHSGNTIYF. In nucleotides, the CDR3 is TGCAGCGTTGACGAATCCCACTCTGGAAACACCATATATTTT.

In its sample, this clone was seen a few times. The V call is TRBV19, the J call TRBJ1-5, with D tentatively TRBD1 (5 bases). Trimming cost V 3 bases and J 8 bases, with 11 bases left between them. The germline gives CDR1 LNHDA, CDR2 SQIVND (reference sequence). The CDR3 has 13 residues. In DNA, the CDR3 is TGTGCCAGTAGTATCTCAGGGTACAAGCCCCAGCATTTT. Translated: CASSISGYKPQHF.

This clone was counted once. The J gene is TRBJ2-5, the V gene TRBV7-2; 9 nucleotides line up with TRBD2. The germline V gene encodes CDR1 SGHTA and CDR2 FQGNSA. The CDR3 consists of 15 residues. With V trimmed by 7 bases and J by 5 bases, 11 bases remained unmatched. The DNA for the CDR3 is TGTGCCAGCACCACAAAGGCGGGAGGGGGGGAGACCCAGTACTTC. It translates to CASTTKAGGGETQYF.

The CDR3 region has the DNA TGTGCCAGCAGTTTCGGCAGGGCTGGCTACACCTTC. Its protein product is CASSFGRAGYTF. This chain uses TRBV28 with TRBJ1-2; possibly TRBD1 for D (5 bases). V was clipped by 3 bases and J by 7 bases, with 9 bases between them. This CDR3 contains 12 residues. Per the germline V gene, CDR1 is MDHEN and CDR2 is SYDVKM.

V and J are TRBV27 and TRBJ2-1, with TRBD2 as a possible D gene (7 bases). Trimming cost V 0 bases and J 0 bases, with 12 bases left between them. Per germline, CDR1 MNHEY and CDR2 SMNVEV (reference sequence). The CDR3 is 17 residues long. The chain's CDR3 is CASSLSEAGASYNEQFF. The CDR3 nucleotides are TGTGCCAGCAGTTTATCAGAGGCGGGGGCCTCCTACAATGAGCAGTTCTTC.

The rearrangement joins TRBV29-1 to TRBJ2-6, with 8 bases matching TRBD2. V lost 6 bases to trimming and J lost 2 bases; unmatched junction nucleotides: 6. The CDR3 length is 15 residues. CDR1 is SQVTM, CDR2 ANQGSEA, per germline. The DNA of the CDR3 is TGCAGCGTCAACCGGGGGGGAGCTGGGGCCAACGTCCTGACTTTC. It translates to CSVNRGGAGANVLTF.

The chain employs TRBV6-1 and TRBJ2-3, with TRBD2 identical over 15 bases. V was pared by 6 bases and J by 4 bases, with 2 bases of the junction left unmatched. CDR3 size: 15 residues. Germline loops: CDR1 MNHNS, CDR2 SASEGT. CDR3 residues: CASSGLAGGPDTQYF. Written as DNA, the CDR3 is TGTGCCAGCAGCGGACTAGCGGGAGGGCCAGATACGCAGTATTTT.

The chain couples TRBV4-1 to TRBJ2-7; TRBD1 agrees at 7 bases. Per the germline V gene, CDR1 is MGHRA and CDR2 is YSYEKL. The V and J ends lost 5 bases and 3 bases, in that order; junction bases with no gene match: 4. There are 13 residues in the CDR3. The CDR3 DNA reads TGCGCCAGCAGCTCACAGGGGAACTACGAGCAGTACTTC. It yields the protein CASSSQGNYEQYF.